These 6 T cell receptor beta chains share one sample of origin, sequenced in a study of chemoradiotherapy in HPV16-positive cancers. Assay: immunoSEQ multiplex PCR; the TCRdb copy retains only in-frame clones and omits some. The table includes 5,700 or so clones, about 67% detected once. Sequenced material: tumor tissue, taken from a patient who underwent chemoradiotherapy. The receptors here all came from a human donor with HPV-associated anogenital cancer.

The chain links TRBV5-4 to TRBJ2-7; a possible D gene is TRBD1 (5 bases). Trimming cost V 0 bases and J 5 bases, with 9 bases left between them. The CDR3 runs to 13 residues. Looked up from germline, CDR1 is SGHNT and CDR2 is YYREEE (reference sequence). The CDR3 region has the DNA TGTGCCAGCAGCTTGGCTGGGGCTCACGAGCAGTACTTC. Protein product: CASSLAGAHEQYF.

This chain joins TRBV6-1 and TRBJ2-1; a possible D gene is TRBD2 (5 bases). The germline CDR1 and CDR2 sequences are MNHNS and SASEGT. The CDR3 runs to 14 residues. V lost 8 bases to trimming and J lost 8 bases, with 19 bases between them. The CDR3 region is CASAIRTLEDEQFF. Here the CDR3 DNA reads TGTGCCAGCGCAATACGGACTCTTGAGGATGAGCAGTTCTTC.

This chain joins TRBV19 and TRBJ2-1; 11 nucleotides match TRBD2. The CDR3 covers 15 residues. CDR1 and CDR2 from the germline V gene are LNHDA and SQIVND (reference sequence). Losses at the gene ends were 3 bases for V and 6 bases for J; bases not matched to a gene: 4. CDR3 nucleotide sequence: TGTGCCAGTAGTATGACTAGCGGGATTGCCAATGAGCAGTTCTTC. It specifies CASSMTSGIANEQFF. Using reference TRBV19 and TRBJ2-1 for the parts outside the CDR3, the full variable domain is DGGITQSPKYLFRKEGQNVTLSCEQNLNHDAMYWYRQDPGQGLRLIYYSQIVNDFQKGDIAEGYSVSREKKESFPLTVTSAQKNPTAFYLCASSMTSGIANEQFFGPGTRLTVL.

The V and J genes are TRBV20-1 and TRBJ2-4, with D maybe TRBD2 (5 bases). The CDR3 runs to 11 residues. Trimming pared 6 bases from V and 13 bases from J, leaving 16 bases between. From germline, CDR1 is DFQATT and CDR2 SNEGSKA (reference sequence). CDR3 protein: CSAEAQDPQYF. CDR3 sequence (DNA): TGCAGTGCGGAGGCCCAAGACCCACAGTACTTC.

V and J are TRBV28 and TRBJ1-5; D ambiguous. The ends were cut back, 3 bases at V and 2 bases at J, with 5 bases in the middle. The V gene's germline CDR1 is MDHEN and CDR2 SYDVKM. The CDR3 spans 13 residues. CDR3 sequence (DNA): TGTGCCAGCAGTTTTCCAGGCAATCAGCCCCAGCATTTT. Its translation is CASSFPGNQPQHF.

This chain connects TRBV6-1 to TRBJ2-7; weak D call: TRBD2 (5 bases). The CDR3 is made up of 12 amino acids. Germline CDR1 and CDR2: MNHNS and SASEGT. Trimming took 5 bases from V and 3 from J, leaving 8 bases between them. The CDR3 reads CASSPRGYEQYF. For the CDR3, the DNA is TGTGCCAGCAGTCCCCGGGGCTACGAGCAGTACTTC.